The 31 T cell receptor beta chains below were found in one sample sequenced in a study of OX40 agonist ivuxolimab in advanced cancers. Produced via immunoSEQ multiplex PCR; TCRdb's table is partial and in-frame only. The sample gives about 80,000 clones, around 93% of which show up once; 8.5% to 9% is in the top ten. This specimen was CD4+ or CD8+ T cells sorted from blood, taken in a trial of the OX40 agonist ivuxolimab. The origin of the receptors is an adult with an advanced solid tumor such as melanoma, head and neck, liver or kidney cancer.

The chain uses TRBV27 and TRBJ2-7; maybe TRBD1 (6 bases). CDR3 length: 14 amino acids. The V end was cut by 6 bases, the J end by 2 bases, with 14 bases between. Germline-derived CDR1 and CDR2 are MNHEY and SMNVEV (reference sequence). DNA of the CDR3: TGTGCCAGCAGCCCCGGGACACTCCCCTACGAGCAGTACTTC. Translation: CASSPGTLPYEQYF.

This clone was detected only once. V usage is TRBV5-1 and J usage is TRBJ1-4, with no clear D. Per germline, CDR1 SGHRS and CDR2 YFSETQ. V was cut by 0 bases and J by 0 bases, with 6 bases left in between. The CDR3 extends over 15 amino acids. The CDR3 region has the DNA TGCGCCAGCAGCTTGGCCCGAGCAACTAATGAAAAACTGTTTTTT. Amino acids: CASSLARATNEKLFF.

Comments on this clone: An end of the junction differs from the germline gene, which may be a read error. The chain joins TRBV7-7 to TRBJ2-7; 7 bases match TRBD2. In germline, CDR1 is SSHAT, CDR2 FNYEAQ (reference sequence). The CDR3 is 15 amino acids. In DNA form, the CDR3 reads TGTGCTAGCAGCTTCGAGGGGAGGGATAACTACGAGCAGTACTTC. Translating it yields CASSFEGRDNYEQYF.

J is TRBJ1-1 and V is TRBV29-1, with a tentative D call TRBD1 (5 bases). This CDR3 has 19 residues. Trimming shortened V by 6 bases and J by 4 bases, and 33 bases separated the two germline ends. The V gene's germline CDR1 is SQVTM and CDR2 ANQGSEA. The DNA for the CDR3 is TGCAGCGTAACTCAAGCGGCTTGGGGGACTGACGGGGAATTCACTGAAGCTTTCTTT. Translating it yields CSVTQAAWGTDGEFTEAFF.

This clone was found a few times. The rearrangement joins TRBV5-4 to TRBJ1-2, with D maybe TRBD1 (5 bases). The CDR3 runs to 13 residues. Deletions cut 3 bases from V and 3 bases from J, with 9 bases between. Germline lookup yields CDR1 SGHNT and CDR2 YYREEE (reference sequence). The CDR3 protein is CASSSREDYGYTF. CDR3 nucleotide sequence: TGTGCCAGCAGCTCCAGGGAAGACTATGGCTACACCTTC.

This chain connects TRBV4-1 to TRBJ1-4, with D uncertain. Trimming left V 1 base short and J 0 bases short, with 12 bases between. The CDR3 sequence is 17 residues long. The V gene's germline CDR1 is MGHRA and CDR2 YSYEKL. The CDR3 spells CASSQGPEFATNEKLFF. As DNA, the CDR3 is TGCGCCAGCAGCCAAGGGCCGGAGTTCGCAACTAATGAAAAACTGTTTTTT.

The V and J genes are TRBV5-8 and TRBJ2-2; tentative D call: TRBD1 (5 bases). Germline-derived CDR1 and CDR2 are SGHTS and YDEGEE. Trimming removed 1 base from V and 7 bases from J, with 11 bases in between. The CDR3 runs 14 residues. The CDR3 nucleotides are TGTGCCAGCAGCTTGATCAGGGTCCACGGGGAGCTGTTTTTT. This encodes CASSLIRVHGELFF.

The genes are TRBV18 and TRBJ1-1; 7 bases fit TRBD1. There are 13 residues in the CDR3. The V gene end was trimmed by 8 bases and the J gene end by 3 bases; junction bases not matched to a gene: 6. From germline, CDR1 is KGHSH and CDR2 LQKENI. The CDR3 DNA follows: TGTGCCAGCCATGGGACAGATTACACTGAAGCTTTCTTT. Translating it yields CASHGTDYTEAFF.

A single count supports this clone. The chain joins TRBV5-1 to TRBJ1-1; D not resolved. This CDR3 region has 11 residues. The germline gives CDR1 SGHRS, CDR2 YFSETQ. V lost 4 bases and J 3 bases, leaving 4 bases between the germline ends. This chain's CDR3 is CASSGDTEAFF. The DNA of the CDR3 is TGCGCCAGCAGCGGGGACACTGAAGCTTTCTTT.

CDR3 sequence (DNA): TGTGCCAGCAGCGCCCCGGGACCGCGGATACAAGAGACCCAGTACTTC. This codes for CASSAPGPRIQETQYF. The chain joins TRBV7-8 to TRBJ2-5; tentatively, D is TRBD1 or TRBD2 (5 bases each). The CDR3 is 16 amino acids. The V end lost 5 bases, the J end lost 2 bases, and 18 bases lay between the germline ends. CDR1 is SGHVS and CDR2 is FQNEAQ in the germline V gene.

The chain joins TRBV6-5 to TRBJ2-3; 8 bases agree with TRBD2. Germline lookup yields CDR1 MNHEY and CDR2 SVGAGI. This CDR3 comprises 16 residues. V was clipped by 1 base and J by 2 bases; unmatched bases: 5. The CDR3 protein is CASSYLAGGTTDTQYF. As DNA, the CDR3 is TGTGCCAGCAGTTACTTGGCGGGGGGCACCACAGATACGCAGTATTTT.

J is TRBJ1-4 and V is TRBV27; 7 positions agree with TRBD1. Germline trimming cut 4 bases from V and 5 bases from J; bases unmatched to any gene: 7. CDR3 length: 15 residues. CDR1 and CDR2 (germline): MNHEY, SMNVEV (reference sequence). Here the CDR3 reads CASSSPATGNEKLFF. In DNA form, the CDR3 reads TGTGCCAGCAGTTCCCCGGCGACAGGGAATGAAAAACTGTTTTTT.

The V call is TRBV10-2, the J call TRBJ2-1; no clear D gene. From germline, CDR1 is WSHSY and CDR2 SAAADI. The CDR3 extends over 14 amino acids. V dropped 0 bases and J dropped 7 bases, with 10 bases sitting between them. The CDR3 reads CASSESWLVNEQFF. In DNA form, the CDR3 reads TGCGCCAGCAGTGAGTCGTGGCTGGTGAATGAGCAGTTCTTC.

This chain connects TRBV2 to TRBJ1-1; possibly TRBD1 for D (5 bases). CDR3 length: 12 residues. Germline V gene data show CDR1 as SNHLY and CDR2 as FYNNEI. Trimming removed 7 bases from V and 5 bases from J, with 11 bases in between. The CDR3 sequence: CASIGGETEAFF. The CDR3 DNA reads TGTGCCAGCATCGGGGGGGAAACTGAAGCTTTCTTT. Full variable domain (rest looked up from reference TRBV2 and TRBJ1-1): EPEVTQTPSHQVTQMGQEVILRCVPISNHLYFYWYRQILGQKVEFLVSFYNNEISEKSEIFDDQFSVERPDGSNFTLKIRSTKLEDSAMYFCASIGGETEAFFGQGTRLTVV.

V and J are TRBV5-5 and TRBJ2-1, with no clear D. With 7 bases removed from V and 7 bases from J, the gap between germline ends came to 12 bases. Germline V gene data show CDR1 as SGHKS and CDR2 as YYEKEE (reference sequence). The CDR3 totals 12 residues. The CDR3 DNA reads TGTGCCAGCCAGAACGGCTTGAATGAGCAGTTCTTC. Translated: CASQNGLNEQFF.

The gene calls are TRBV19 and TRBJ1-2; no clear D gene. CDR3 length: 13 amino acids. CDR1 and CDR2 from the germline V gene are LNHDA and SQIVND (reference sequence). V gave up 3 bases and J gave up 1 base, with 6 bases separating them. CDR3 residues: CASSIFVNYGYTF. The CDR3 coding sequence is TGTGCCAGTAGTATTTTCGTTAACTATGGCTACACCTTC.

The chain recombines TRBV4-1 with TRBJ2-7; D is unclear. The CDR3 length is 12 residues. The V gene lost 4 bases and the J gene lost 3 bases, with 7 bases spanning the gap. CDR1 and CDR2 (germline): MGHRA, YSYEKL. CDR3 sequence: CASSPSGYEQYF. The CDR3 DNA reads TGCGCCAGCAGCCCCTCCGGCTACGAGCAGTACTTC.

The V gene is TRBV19, the J gene TRBJ2-2; 11 bases are shared with TRBD2. V lost 7 bases to trimming and J lost 6 bases; unmatched junction nucleotides: 4. This CDR3 comprises 14 residues. Germline V gives CDR1 LNHDA, CDR2 SQIVND (reference sequence). This CDR3 is CASNILAGAGELFF. The CDR3 DNA reads as TGTGCCAGTAACATACTAGCGGGGGCCGGGGAGCTGTTTTTT.

J is TRBJ2-7 and V is TRBV4-2, with TRBD1 identical over 7 bases. The CDR3 covers 14 residues. Losses at the gene ends were 2 bases for V and 2 bases for J; bases not matched to a gene: 3. The V gene's germline CDR1 is LGHNA and CDR2 YNFKEQ. The CDR3 region is CASSQWDSPYEQYF. The CDR3 DNA reads as TGTGCCAGCAGCCAATGGGACAGCCCCTACGAGCAGTACTTC.

This chain connects TRBV9 to TRBJ2-7; 9 nucleotides line up with TRBD1. Germline CDR1 and CDR2: SGDLS and YYNGEE. Trimming took 4 bases from V and 1 from J; bases not matched to a gene: 6. There are 15 residues in the CDR3. The CDR3 region is CASSPPDRGSYEQYF. The CDR3 DNA reads as TGTGCCAGCAGCCCGCCGGACAGGGGATCCTACGAGCAGTACTTC.

There are a few counts of this clone. The CDR3 coding sequence is TGCGCCAGCAGCCAGTTTTGGGGGGGGGCCCTTGAGTACGAGCAGTACTTC. This encodes CASSQFWGGALEYEQYF. V and J are TRBV4-3 and TRBJ2-7, with D possibly matching TRBD2 (7 bases). CDR1 is LGHNA, CDR2 YSLEER, per germline. The CDR3 covers 17 residues. Trimming cost V 3 bases and J 4 bases, with 22 bases left between them.

This rearrangement joins TRBV5-6 to TRBJ1-1; TRBD1 matches 7 bases. The V and J ends lost 1 base and 1 base, in that order; junction bases with no gene match: 7. CDR3 length equals 16 residues. Looked up from germline, CDR1 is SGHDT and CDR2 is YYEEEE. The CDR3 here is CASSLQGDVWNTEAFF. DNA of the CDR3: TGTGCCAGCAGCTTGCAGGGGGATGTGTGGAACACTGAAGCTTTCTTT. Full variable domain (rest looked up from reference TRBV5-6 and TRBJ1-1): DAGVTQSPTHLIKTRGQQVTLRCSPKSGHDTVSWYQQALGQGPQFIFQYYEEEERQRGNFPDRFSGHQFPNYSSELNVNALLLGDSALYLCASSLQGDVWNTEAFFGQGTRLTVV.

The rearrangement joins TRBV4-1 to TRBJ2-1; 8 positions agree with TRBD2. V trimming: 3 bases; J trimming: 8 bases; junction bases outside the gene matches: 12. The length of the CDR3 is 16 residues. Germline values: CDR1 MGHRA, CDR2 YSYEKL. CDR3 in DNA: TGCGCCAGCAGCCAGCCCGGGGGGGGCGCCAGGGATGAGCAGTTCTTC. Translated, it gives CASSQPGGGARDEQFF.

This clone was seen a handful of times. The chain has TRBV6-5 and TRBJ2-1; D unresolved. Trimming cost V 0 bases and J 4 bases, with 4 bases left between them. Germline V gene data show CDR1 as MNHEY and CDR2 as SVGAGI. The CDR3 has 13 residues. The CDR3 DNA follows: TGTGCCAGCAGTTACTCGTCTTACAATGAGCAGTTCTTC. Residues: CASSYSSYNEQFF.

The genes are TRBV7-3 and TRBJ2-7; TRBD2 aligns across 14 bases. This CDR3 region has 16 residues. Germline trimming cut 5 bases from V and 5 bases from J; bases unmatched to any gene: 8. Germline CDR1 SGHTA, CDR2 FQGTGA. As DNA, the CDR3 is TGTGCCAGCAGCCCCCTGGGACTAGCGGGGGCGGACGAGCAGTACTTC. Encoded protein: CASSPLGLAGADEQYF.

In nucleotides, the CDR3 is TGTGCCAGCAGTCGGAGGGGGTACAATGAGCAGTTCTTC. Protein: CASSRRGYNEQFF. The gene calls are TRBV27 and TRBJ2-1; TRBD1 or TRBD2 may be the D gene (6 bases each). CDR1 is MNHEY and CDR2 is SMNVEV in the germline V gene (reference sequence). The CDR3 sequence is 13 residues long. Trimming pared 5 bases from V and 4 bases from J, leaving 9 bases between.

This chain links TRBV5-1 with TRBJ2-7; 10 positions agree with TRBD1. V gave up 1 base and J gave up 4 bases; unmatched junction bases: 8. Germline V gene data show CDR1 as SGHRS and CDR2 as YFSETQ. There are 16 residues in the CDR3. The CDR3 protein is CASSLTPGQGLYEQYF. CDR3 nucleotides: TGCGCCAGCAGCTTGACTCCGGGACAGGGGTTGTACGAGCAGTACTTC.

The rearrangement links TRBV11-2 to TRBJ2-7, with 11 nucleotides matching TRBD1. Germline V gives CDR1 SGHAT, CDR2 FQNNGV. The V segment lost 5 bases and the J segment 3 bases; nucleotides outside the gene matches: 6. The CDR3 runs 15 residues. Written as DNA, the CDR3 is TGTGCCAGCAGCATCGGACAGGGGGCCTACTACGAGCAGTACTTC. This encodes CASSIGQGAYYEQYF.

The gene calls are TRBV2 and TRBJ2-1; the match to TRBD2 covers 8 bases. CDR1 and CDR2 from the germline V gene are SNHLY and FYNNEI. The CDR3 contains 15 residues. The V and J ends lost 6 bases and 3 bases, in that order; junction bases with no gene match: 7. The CDR3 DNA is TGTGCCAGCAGGGGCAGCGGGGGATACTACAATGAGCAGTTCTTC. Protein: CASRGSGGYYNEQFF.

The rearrangement uses TRBV29-1 and TRBJ2-7; a weak D match, TRBD1 (6 bases). Per the germline V gene, CDR1 is SQVTM and CDR2 is ANQGSEA. CDR3 length: 15 residues. The V end was cut by 7 bases, the J end by 5 bases, with 24 bases between. The CDR3 sequence: CSAQGSQGRQDEQYF. The CDR3 DNA is TGCAGCGCCCAAGGTAGCCAGGGGCGCCAGGACGAGCAGTACTTC.

This CDR3 is CASSFSPHTEAFF. The CDR3 region has the DNA TGCGCCAGCAGCTTTTCCCCACACACTGAAGCTTTCTTT. The chain recombines TRBV5-1 with TRBJ1-1; D remains ambiguous. Trimming took 2 bases from V and 3 from J, leaving 8 bases between them. Germline V CDR1 and CDR2: SGHRS, YFSETQ. This CDR3 has 13 amino acids.